The next 30 T cell receptor beta chains were all read from a single sample in a study of cytomegalovirus exposure and HLA in healthy donors (dated by TCRdb to the late 2010s). Preparation of the library involved the immunoSEQ multiplex PCR assay. A mixture of 60 forward primers for TCR Vbeta segments and 13 reverse primers for TCR Jbeta segments was used in the multiplex PCR. What TCRdb holds here is the immuneACCESS table cut down to in-frame rearrangements. Part of the clones is not present; checked against another copy, under half of the missing clones reflect an unresolved V gene, and the others are unexplained. Counted in this sample were 150,000 to 200,000 clones; roughly 80% of them appeared once. About 10% of the sample is in the top ten clones. The sequencing input was PBMCs. The receptor source for this set is a man aged 18 to 30 in good health and CMV-seropositive.

The CDR3 coding sequence is TGTGCCAGCAGGGCCGCACAGGGCCGCACCGGGGAGCTGTTTTTT. Protein: CASRAAQGRTGELFF. The chain combines TRBV28 with TRBJ2-2; a weak D match, TRBD1 (6 bases). There are 15 residues in the CDR3. Germline CDR1 MDHEN, CDR2 SYDVKM. With 6 bases removed from V and 4 bases from J, the gap between germline ends came to 15 bases.

The chain combines TRBV6-5 with TRBJ1-4; 9 nucleotides line up with TRBD1. Germline lookup yields CDR1 MNHEY and CDR2 SVGAGI. This CDR3 has 15 amino acids. The V and J ends lost 7 bases and 1 base, in that order; junction bases with no gene match: 4. The CDR3: CASTWTGVTNEKLFF. CDR3 bases: TGTGCCAGCACATGGACAGGGGTAACTAATGAAAAACTGTTTTTT.

This clone was detected a few times. J is TRBJ2-2 and V is TRBV19; TRBD2 matches at 12 bases. The CDR3 contains 18 residues. Germline CDR1 reads LNHDA; CDR2 reads SQIVND (reference sequence). Trimming removed 4 bases from V and 2 bases from J; junction bases left unmatched: 8. CDR3 in amino acids: CASSTSGRADRNTGELFF. The CDR3 bases are TGTGCCAGTAGTACTAGCGGGAGGGCCGATAGAAACACCGGGGAGCTGTTTTTT.

This clone was found a few times. This rearrangement joins TRBV4-1 to TRBJ1-5; D gene ambiguous. Germline V gene lookup returns CDR1 MGHRA and CDR2 YSYEKL. This CDR3 spans 14 amino acids. The V end lost 2 bases, the J end lost 1 base, and 6 bases lay between the germline ends. The CDR3 bases are TGCGCCAGCAGCCAACCGGGGAGCAATCAGCCCCAGCATTTT. It yields the protein CASSQPGSNQPQHF.

This chain connects TRBV2 to TRBJ1-1; no reliable D call. Per the germline V gene, CDR1 is SNHLY and CDR2 is FYNNEI. The CDR3 contains 11 residues. V lost 6 bases, J lost 5 bases, and 7 bases lay in between. This CDR3 is CASSWRTEAFF. The CDR3 bases are TGTGCCAGCAGCTGGCGGACTGAAGCTTTCTTT.

This chain uses TRBV6-4 with TRBJ2-1; TRBD1 is a possible D gene (5 bases). V was cut by 0 bases and J by 8 bases, with 8 bases left in between. This CDR3 has 13 amino acids. CDR1 and CDR2 from the germline V gene are MRHNA and SNTAGT. The CDR3 DNA reads TGTGCCAGCAGTGACTCGATAGGGGATGAGCAGTTCTTC. Residues: CASSDSIGDEQFF.

This chain joins TRBV5-1 and TRBJ2-1; D is undetermined. The germline V gene encodes CDR1 SGHRS and CDR2 YFSETQ. The V gene lost 0 bases and the J gene lost 2 bases, with 15 bases spanning the gap. This CDR3 is built from 17 residues. CDR3 protein: CASSLAGGGAAYNEQFF. CDR3 nucleotides: TGCGCCAGCAGCTTGGCCGGCGGCGGAGCAGCCTACAATGAGCAGTTCTTC. Based on the CDR3 plus reference TRBV5-1 and TRBJ2-1, the full variable domain is KAGVTQTPRYLIKTRGQQVTLSCSPISGHRSVSWYQQTPGQGLQFLFEYFSETQRNKGNFPGRFSGRQFSNSRSEMNVSTLELGDSALYLCASSLAGGGAAYNEQFFGPGTRLTVL.

The gene calls are TRBV7-8 and TRBJ2-2; 14 nucleotides line up with TRBD2. The CDR3 runs to 15 residues. The germline gives CDR1 SGHVS, CDR2 FQNEAQ. V lost 6 bases and J lost 5; bases outside the gene matches: 2. Here the CDR3 DNA reads TGTGCCAGCAGGGGACTAGCGGGAGCGACCGGGGAGCTGTTTTTT. Translated: CASRGLAGATGELFF.

The chain has TRBV5-4 and TRBJ2-3, with TRBD2 matching 8 bases. Trimming removed 3 bases from V and 6 bases from J; junction bases left unmatched: 3. Germline assignment: CDR1 SGHNT and CDR2 YYREEE (reference sequence). The CDR3 is 13 residues long. The CDR3 reads CASSWTSFDTQYF. In nucleotides, the CDR3 is TGTGCCAGCAGCTGGACTAGCTTTGATACGCAGTATTTT.

The chain joins TRBV5-5 to TRBJ1-1; TRBD1 matches 7 bases. The germline CDR1 and CDR2 sequences are SGHKS and YYEKEE (reference sequence). V trimming: 5 bases; J trimming: 4 bases; junction bases outside the gene matches: 2. The CDR3 has 12 residues. Here the CDR3 reads CASRAGGTEAFF. In DNA, the CDR3 is TGTGCCAGCAGGGCAGGGGGCACTGAAGCTTTCTTT.

This clone was recorded a few times. This sequence joins TRBV6-5 and TRBJ1-5; D remains ambiguous. The germline V and J ends were trimmed by 6 bases and 4 bases, with 7 bases remaining between them. CDR1 is MNHEY, CDR2 SVGAGI, per germline. The CDR3 is 12 amino acids. The DNA of the CDR3 is TGTGCCAGCAGCCGCAGTAATCAGCCCCAGCATTTT. Residues: CASSRSNQPQHF.

V and J are TRBV9 and TRBJ2-2, with no clear D. V lost 0 bases and J lost 0, with 9 bases in between. The germline CDR1 and CDR2 sequences are SGDLS and YYNGEE. CDR3 size: 16 residues. CDR3 residues: CASSVGGNPNTGELFF. The CDR3 DNA is TGTGCCAGCAGCGTAGGTGGCAATCCGAACACCGGGGAGCTGTTTTTT. The whole variable domain, remainder taken from reference TRBV9 and TRBJ2-2, is DSGVTQTPKHLITATGQRVTLRCSPRSGDLSVYWYQQSLDQGLQFLIQYYNGEERAKGNILERFSAQQFPDLHSELNLSSLELGDSALYFCASSVGGNPNTGELFFGEGSRLTVL.

The chain joins TRBV7-9 to TRBJ1-4; D possibly corresponds to TRBD1 (6 bases). Trimming pared 2 bases from V and 7 bases from J, leaving 8 bases between. Germline lookup yields CDR1 SEHNR and CDR2 FQNEAQ (reference sequence). The CDR3 contains 13 residues. In DNA, the CDR3 is TGTGCCAGCAGCTTAACAGGGAGTGAAAAACTGTTTTTT. Translation: CASSLTGSEKLFF.

CDR3 nucleotides: TGTGCCAGCAGCTTGGGACTTTTGACCCACGAGCAGTACTTC. This encodes CASSLGLLTHEQYF. This chain connects TRBV13 to TRBJ2-7; D might be TRBD2 (6 bases). CDR1 is PRHDT, CDR2 FYEKMQ, per germline (reference sequence). V shed 3 bases and J shed 5 bases, with 14 bases lying between them. The CDR3 runs 14 residues.

V is TRBV7-2 and J is TRBJ2-1; TRBD2 agrees at 7 bases. The CDR3 loop spans 16 amino acids. V lost 4 bases and J lost 9; bases outside the gene matches: 15. Germline CDR1 is SGHTA and CDR2 is FQGNSA. The CDR3 sequence is CASSSLVGRAFSEQFF. CDR3 DNA: TGTGCCAGCAGCTCCCTGGTGGGGAGGGCCTTTTCTGAGCAGTTCTTC.

The chain has TRBV7-9 and TRBJ1-2, with D possibly being TRBD1 (6 bases). This CDR3 is built from 14 residues. V was shortened by 4 bases and J by 4 bases, with 13 bases between the two germline ends. Germline values: CDR1 SEHNR, CDR2 FQNEAQ (reference sequence). CDR3: CASSSTRGVYGYTF. The CDR3 nucleotides are TGTGCCAGCAGCTCGACCAGGGGAGTCTATGGCTACACCTTC.

The chain carries TRBV29-1 and TRBJ1-2, with D unresolved. Germline V gives CDR1 SQVTM, CDR2 ANQGSEA. V was shortened by 7 bases and J by 2 bases, with 8 bases between the two germline ends. CDR3 length: 11 amino acids. CDR3 nucleotides: TGCAGCGCCGTCCTCAACTATGGCTACACCTTC. This gives the protein CSAVLNYGYTF.

The J gene is TRBJ2-1, the V gene TRBV6-5, with 7 bases lining up with TRBD2. From germline, CDR1 is MNHEY and CDR2 SVGAGI. The CDR3 consists of 14 residues. Trimming removed 2 bases from V and 3 bases from J; junction bases left unmatched: 1. The CDR3 spells CASSYTGGYNEQFF. The CDR3 region has the DNA TGTGCCAGCAGTTACACGGGGGGCTACAATGAGCAGTTCTTC.

This clone was found once. This chain joins TRBV27 and TRBJ2-7, with D possibly being TRBD1 (6 bases). The V and J ends lost 3 bases and 2 bases respectively, with 11 bases between them. Germline V gene lookup returns CDR1 MNHEY and CDR2 SMNVEV (reference sequence). This CDR3 comprises 14 residues. The CDR3: CASSFSRGPYEQYF. The DNA of the CDR3 is TGTGCCAGCAGTTTTTCCAGGGGTCCCTACGAGCAGTACTTC.

The V gene is TRBV9, the J gene TRBJ2-3, with 9 bases fitting TRBD2. The CDR3 has 18 residues. V trimming: 0 bases; J trimming: 0 bases; junction bases outside the gene matches: 8. Per the germline V gene, CDR1 is SGDLS and CDR2 is YYNGEE. CDR3 sequence (DNA): TGTGCCAGCAGCGTAGATCCTAGCGGGGCACCTAGCACAGATACGCAGTATTTT. Residues: CASSVDPSGAPSTDTQYF.

In its sample, this clone was seen a few times. The rearrangement uses TRBV4-2 and TRBJ1-1; a possible D gene is TRBD1 (6 bases). V was shortened by 5 bases and J by 1 base, with 14 bases between the two germline ends. The germline CDR1 and CDR2 sequences are LGHNA and YNFKEQ. The CDR3 is made up of 15 amino acids. CDR3 residues: CASSLGGVGNTEAFF. CDR3 bases: TGTGCCAGCAGCTTAGGGGGGGTTGGGAACACTGAAGCTTTCTTT.

The CDR3 protein is CASSLGLAGITDTQYF. Here the CDR3 DNA reads TGTGCCAGCAGCTTAGGCCTAGCGGGAATCACAGATACGCAGTATTTT. The gene calls are TRBV13 and TRBJ2-3; 9 bases fit TRBD2. V gave up 0 bases and J gave up 2 bases; unmatched junction bases: 3. Germline assignment: CDR1 PRHDT and CDR2 FYEKMQ (reference sequence). CDR3 length: 16 amino acids.

The chain combines TRBV6-4 with TRBJ2-1; TRBD2 matches 7 bases. Germline CDR1 is MRHNA and CDR2 is SNTAGT. CDR3 length: 13 residues. V shed 5 bases, J shed 10 bases, and the junction held 8 bases outside the gene matches. This chain's CDR3 is CASSQEREGEQFF. Written as DNA, the CDR3 is TGTGCCAGCAGTCAGGAGCGGGAAGGCGAGCAGTTCTTC.

The chain employs TRBV19 and TRBJ2-7, with 7 bases lining up with TRBD1. CDR1 and CDR2 from the germline V gene are LNHDA and SQIVND (reference sequence). With V trimmed by 5 bases and J by 6 bases, 7 bases remained unmatched. CDR3 size: 13 residues. CDR3 nucleotides: TGTGCCAGTAGTCCTTCGACAGGGCGCGAGCAGTACTTC. This codes for CASSPSTGREQYF.

The chain employs TRBV5-1 and TRBJ2-2, with TRBD2 matching 15 bases. Trimming took 6 bases from V and 6 from J; bases not matched to a gene: 3. Germline V gene data show CDR1 as SGHRS and CDR2 as YFSETQ. This CDR3 comprises 15 residues. The CDR3 sequence is CASTRTSGRAGELFF. The DNA for the CDR3 is TGCGCCAGCACCCGGACTAGCGGGAGGGCCGGGGAGCTGTTTTTT. The full variable domain, with the rest looked up from reference TRBV5-1 and TRBJ2-2, is KAGVTQTPRYLIKTRGQQVTLSCSPISGHRSVSWYQQTPGQGLQFLFEYFSETQRNKGNFPGRFSGRQFSNSRSEMNVSTLELGDSALYLCASTRTSGRAGELFFGEGSRLTVL.

This chain links TRBV27 with TRBJ2-7, with TRBD2 identical over 9 bases. This CDR3 comprises 14 residues. After removal of 4 bases from V and 7 bases from J, the junction contained 8 bases not matched to a gene. Germline CDR1 reads MNHEY; CDR2 reads SMNVEV (reference sequence). CDR3 region: CASSYSGRSFEQYF. CDR3 in DNA: TGTGCCAGCAGTTATAGCGGGAGATCCTTTGAGCAGTACTTC.

The chain links TRBV11-2 to TRBJ2-7; tentatively, D is TRBD1 (6 bases). Trimming pared 4 bases from V and 2 bases from J, leaving 21 bases between. Germline-derived CDR1 and CDR2 are SGHAT and FQNNGV. This CDR3 spans 17 amino acids. CDR3 DNA sequence: TGTGCCAGCAGCTCCAGGCCCAGGGGAAGGATCACCTACGAGCAGTACTTC. It is translated as CASSSRPRGRITYEQYF.

This chain links TRBV29-1 with TRBJ2-7; TRBD2 might be the D (5 bases). Germline V gives CDR1 SQVTM, CDR2 ANQGSEA. Trimming removed 4 bases at V and 3 bases at J, with 16 bases between. The CDR3 loop spans 14 amino acids. In DNA form, the CDR3 reads TGCAGCGTTGGTTCGGGGAGACATCTCTACGAGCAGTACTTC. Its translation: CSVGSGRHLYEQYF.

Regarding this clone: At one boundary the junction diverges from the germline segment, which might be a read error. The genes are TRBV7-9 and TRBJ2-7; no clear D. This CDR3 is built from 12 residues. Germline values: CDR1 SEHNR, CDR2 FQNEAQ (reference sequence). The CDR3 reads CASSLESRFWNF. CDR3 nucleotide sequence: TGTGCCAGCAGCTTGGAATCGAGGTTCTGGAACTTC.

This chain joins TRBV10-2 and TRBJ2-7; D unresolved. CDR1 and CDR2 (germline): WSHSY, SAAADI. The CDR3 consists of 14 residues. Trimming removed 8 bases at V and 0 bases at J, with 14 bases between. The CDR3 reads CASGRLVSSYEQYF. The CDR3 DNA reads as TGCGCCAGCGGTAGACTGGTGAGCTCCTACGAGCAGTACTTC.